This TCR beta chain was recovered during a study of blood T cell repertoires in COVID-19. Study context: Specimens from acute and convalescent COVID-19 originated in the United States, Italy and Spain.

Assignment of participants to cohorts was predicated upon participant-reported clinical history. Trimming took 4 bases from V and 5 from J; bases not matched to a gene: 7. Germline CDR1 and CDR2: SGHRS and YFSETQ. The CDR3 covers 15 residues. Sequenced by immunoSEQ multiplex PCR; TCRdb stores in-frame clones only, minus some. The sample consists of approximately 450,000 clones, roughly nine tenths of them appearing once. V and J are TRBV5-1 and TRBJ2-3; 10 positions agree with TRBD2. Sequencing was carried out using PBMCs or T cells enriched from blood (not recorded which). This TCR came from a man under 40 who had recovered from COVID-19. The CDR3 nucleotides read TGCGCCAGCAGCCAAGGGGCTAGCGGGAGAGATACGCAGTATTTT. This encodes CASSQGASGRDTQYF.